This entry is about one T cell receptor (beta chain). The data originate from a study of blood T cell repertoires in COVID-19. Study overall: COVID-19 samples, acute and convalescent, were from the United States, Italy and Spain. From T cells, B-cell-depleted T cells, or PBMCs came the material, which was cDNA or gDNA.

The data were produced by immunoSEQ multiplex PCR, yet TCRdb's version contains in-frame clones alone and is incomplete. The table records some 350,000 clones, 89% of them present only once. Seattle's enrolled individuals joined amid active infection and were then monitored longitudinally. This receptor was identified in a woman aged 25 to 39 with COVID-19, enrolled during active disease. Sequenced material: peripheral blood.

The CDR3 loop is CASGEDGWGYEQYF. In DNA, the CDR3 is TGTGCCAGCGGGGAGGACGGCTGGGGTTACGAGCAGTACTTC. This chain joins TRBV2 and TRBJ2-7; TRBD2 is a possible D gene (6 bases). The germline CDR1 and CDR2 sequences are SNHLY and FYNNEI. The CDR3 is made up of 14 amino acids. V was clipped by 8 bases and J by 4 bases, with 18 bases between them.